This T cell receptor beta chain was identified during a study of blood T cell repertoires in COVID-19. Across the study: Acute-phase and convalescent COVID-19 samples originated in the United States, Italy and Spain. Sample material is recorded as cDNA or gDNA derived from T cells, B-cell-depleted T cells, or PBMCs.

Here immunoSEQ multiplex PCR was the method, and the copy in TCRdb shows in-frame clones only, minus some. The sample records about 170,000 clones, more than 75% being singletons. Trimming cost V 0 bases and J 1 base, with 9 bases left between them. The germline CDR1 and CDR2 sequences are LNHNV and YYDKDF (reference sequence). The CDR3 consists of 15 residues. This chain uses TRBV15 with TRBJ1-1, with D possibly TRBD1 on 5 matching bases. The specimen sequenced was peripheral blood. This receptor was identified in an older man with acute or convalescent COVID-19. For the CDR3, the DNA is TGTGCCACCAGCAGAGATCTGGGGCCGAACACTGAAGCTTTCTTT. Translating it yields CATSRDLGPNTEAFF. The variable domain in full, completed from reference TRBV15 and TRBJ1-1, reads DAMVIQNPRYQVTQFGKPVTLSCSQTLNHNVMYWYQQKSSQAPKLLFHYYDKDFNNEADTPDNFQSRRPNTSFCFLDIRSPGLGDTAMYLCATSRDLGPNTEAFFGQGTRLTVV.